This T cell receptor beta chain was retrieved from a study of sequential checkpoint blockade in melanoma. The germline CDR1 and CDR2 sequences are SGDLS and YYNGEE. The CDR3 sequence is 17 residues long. Between the trimmed V and J ends, which lost 3 bases and 0 bases, there was a span of 13 bases. Treatment described: randomized to nivolumab then ipilimumab (arm A) or the reverse (arm B). Sorted cells were live CD3+CD8+, lacking CD19 and CD56, from PBMCs. TCRdb keeps only in-frame clones here, not all; method: immunoSEQ multiplex PCR. The sample has 12,000 to 15,000 clones, around half seen once. This chain uses TRBV9 with TRBJ2-6; the D gene is possibly TRBD1 (5 bases). Material: CD8+ T cells sorted from blood (inferred from file names), obtained from a patient given nivolumab and ipilimumab in sequence. This receptor was taken from a human donor with melanoma. The CDR3 DNA sequence: TGTGCCAGCAGCGCCTCTGACAGTTACTCTGGGGCCAACGTCCTGACTTTC. Its protein is CASSASDSYSGANVLTF. Filled out from reference TRBV9 and TRBJ2-6, the complete variable domain reads DSGVTQTPKHLITATGQRVTLRCSPRSGDLSVYWYQQSLDQGLQFLIQYYNGEERAKGNILERFSAQQFPDLHSELNLSSLELGDSALYFCASSASDSYSGANVLTFGAGSRLTVL.